This TCR beta chain appears in the sequencing data of a study of T cell repertoires in cytomegalovirus infection. At the level of the study: Indications of both CMV infection and matching HLA type were provided by public TCR beta signatures.

Study-wide points: Ex vivo, HLA-C-restricted CMV-specific TCR beta clonotypes prevailed over the rest of the response.

A word on this clonotype: Its antigen is unidentified.

The V gene lost 5 bases and the J gene lost 4 bases, with 14 bases spanning the gap. From germline, CDR1 is SGHTA and CDR2 FQGNSA. The CDR3 contains 14 residues. TCRdb recomputed calls from the reads with MiXCR, one row per CDR3 protein. The sample includes roughly 280,000 distinct CDR3 sequences, roughly 10% of them seen just once. The chain carries TRBV7-2 and TRBJ1-1; unclear D gene. The sequence came from a human donor in good health (CMV status not recorded). Some clones in this sample may be carry-over from other donors' samples. The sequencing sample was made of PBMCs. The CDR3 reads CASSPSRRATEAFF. The DNA of the CDR3 is TGTGCCAGCAGCCCCTCCCGCCGGGCCACTGAAGCTTTCTTT.